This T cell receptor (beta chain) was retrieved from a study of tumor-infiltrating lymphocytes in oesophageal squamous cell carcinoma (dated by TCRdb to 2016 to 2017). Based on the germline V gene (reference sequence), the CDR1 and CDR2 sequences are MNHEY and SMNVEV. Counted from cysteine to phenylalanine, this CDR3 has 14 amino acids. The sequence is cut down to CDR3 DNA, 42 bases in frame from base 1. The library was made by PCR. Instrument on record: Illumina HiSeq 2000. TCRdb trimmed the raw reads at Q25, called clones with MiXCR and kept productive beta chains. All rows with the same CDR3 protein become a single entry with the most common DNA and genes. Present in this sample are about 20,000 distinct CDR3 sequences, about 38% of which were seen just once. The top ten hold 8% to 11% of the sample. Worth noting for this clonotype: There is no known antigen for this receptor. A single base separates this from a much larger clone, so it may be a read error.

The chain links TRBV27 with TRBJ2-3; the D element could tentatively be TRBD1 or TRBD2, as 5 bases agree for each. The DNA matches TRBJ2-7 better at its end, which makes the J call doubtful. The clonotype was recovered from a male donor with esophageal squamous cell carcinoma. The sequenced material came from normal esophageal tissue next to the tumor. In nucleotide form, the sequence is TGTGCCAGCAGCCGTAGGGGAGCTGACAATGAGCAGTACTTC. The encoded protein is CASSRRGADNEQYF.